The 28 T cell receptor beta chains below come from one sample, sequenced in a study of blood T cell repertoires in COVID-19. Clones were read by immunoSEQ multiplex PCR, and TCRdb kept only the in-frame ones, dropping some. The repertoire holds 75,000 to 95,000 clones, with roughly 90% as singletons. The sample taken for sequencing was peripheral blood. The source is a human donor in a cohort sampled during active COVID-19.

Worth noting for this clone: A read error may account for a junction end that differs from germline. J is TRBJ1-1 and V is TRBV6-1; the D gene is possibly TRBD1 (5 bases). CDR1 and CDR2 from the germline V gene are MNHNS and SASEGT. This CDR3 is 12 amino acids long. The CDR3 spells CASSEYGTAAFF. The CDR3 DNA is TGTGCCAGCAGTGAATATGGGACTGCAGCTTTCTTT.

CDR3 amino acids: CASSSGQGFYFGQPQHF. CDR3 in DNA: TGTGCCAGCAGTTCAGGACAGGGTTTTTATTTCGGTCAGCCCCAGCATTTT. This rearrangement joins TRBV27 to TRBJ1-5; TRBD1 agrees at 8 bases. V gave up 4 bases and J gave up 6 bases; unmatched junction bases: 14. The CDR3 covers 17 residues. Germline V gene sequence: CDR1 MNHEY, CDR2 SMNVEV (reference sequence).

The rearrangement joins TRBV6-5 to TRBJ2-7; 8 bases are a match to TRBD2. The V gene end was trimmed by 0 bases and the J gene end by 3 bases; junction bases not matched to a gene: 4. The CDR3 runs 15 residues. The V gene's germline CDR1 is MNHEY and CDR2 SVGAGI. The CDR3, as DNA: TGTGCCAGCAGTTACTCTCCGGGAGGGGGCTACGAGCAGTACTTC. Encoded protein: CASSYSPGGGYEQYF.

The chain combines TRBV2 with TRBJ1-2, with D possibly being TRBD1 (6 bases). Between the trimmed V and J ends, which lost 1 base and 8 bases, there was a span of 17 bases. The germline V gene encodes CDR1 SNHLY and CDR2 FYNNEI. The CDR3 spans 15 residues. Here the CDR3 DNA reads TGTGCCAGCAGTGAAGGTCCAGGGGCCTCAGTGGGCTACACCTTC. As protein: CASSEGPGASVGYTF.

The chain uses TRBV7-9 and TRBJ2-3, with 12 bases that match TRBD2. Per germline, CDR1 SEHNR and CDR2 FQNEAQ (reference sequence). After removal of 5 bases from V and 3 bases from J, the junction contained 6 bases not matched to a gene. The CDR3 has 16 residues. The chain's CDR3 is CASSRASGGATDTQYF. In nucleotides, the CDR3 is TGTGCCAGCAGCCGGGCTAGCGGGGGGGCGACAGATACGCAGTATTTT. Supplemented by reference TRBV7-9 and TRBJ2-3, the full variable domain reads DTGVSQNPRHKITKRGQNVTFRCDPISEHNRLYWYRQTLGQGPEFLTYFQNEAQLEKSRLLSDRFSAERPKGSFSTLEIQRTEQGDSAMYLCASSRASGGATDTQYFGPGTRLTVL.

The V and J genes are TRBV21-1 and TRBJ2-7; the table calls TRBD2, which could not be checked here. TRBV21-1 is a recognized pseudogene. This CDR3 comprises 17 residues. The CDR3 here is CASSKKGPGGDSYEQYF. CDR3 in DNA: TGTGCCAGCAGCAAAAAAGGGCCGGGGGGCGACTCCTACGAGCAGTACTTC.

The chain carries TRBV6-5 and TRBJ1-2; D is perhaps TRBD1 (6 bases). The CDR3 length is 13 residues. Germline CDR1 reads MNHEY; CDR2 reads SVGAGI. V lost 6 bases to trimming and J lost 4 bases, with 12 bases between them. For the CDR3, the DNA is TGTGCCAGCAGCACCGCGGACAGCTATGGCTACACCTTC. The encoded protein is CASSTADSYGYTF.

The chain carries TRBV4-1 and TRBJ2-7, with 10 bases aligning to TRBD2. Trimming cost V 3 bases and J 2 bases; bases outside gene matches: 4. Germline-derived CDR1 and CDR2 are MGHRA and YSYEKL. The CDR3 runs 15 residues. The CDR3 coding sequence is TGCGCCAGCAGCCATCTGGGGACTAGCGCCTACGAGCAGTACTTC. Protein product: CASSHLGTSAYEQYF.

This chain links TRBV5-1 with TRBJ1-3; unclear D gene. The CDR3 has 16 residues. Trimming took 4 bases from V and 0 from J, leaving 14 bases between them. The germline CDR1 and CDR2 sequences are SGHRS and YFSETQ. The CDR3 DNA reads TGCGCCAGCAGCCAAATGACATATCGCTCTGGAAACACCATATATTTT. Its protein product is CASSQMTYRSGNTIYF.

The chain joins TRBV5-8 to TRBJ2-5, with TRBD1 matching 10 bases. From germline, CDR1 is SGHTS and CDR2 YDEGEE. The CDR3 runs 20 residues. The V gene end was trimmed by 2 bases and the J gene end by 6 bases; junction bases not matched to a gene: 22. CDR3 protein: CASSFRLPGTGVSMGQTQYF. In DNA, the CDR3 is TGTGCCAGCAGCTTTCGCTTACCCGGGACAGGGGTGAGCATGGGACAGACCCAGTACTTC.

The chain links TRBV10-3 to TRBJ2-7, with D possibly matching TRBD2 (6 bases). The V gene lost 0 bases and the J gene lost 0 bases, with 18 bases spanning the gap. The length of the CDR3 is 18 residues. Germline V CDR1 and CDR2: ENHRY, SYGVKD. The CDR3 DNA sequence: TGTGCCATCAGTGAGTCCGGTTACGGCGGGGTCCGCTCCTACGAGCAGTACTTC. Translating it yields CAISESGYGGVRSYEQYF.

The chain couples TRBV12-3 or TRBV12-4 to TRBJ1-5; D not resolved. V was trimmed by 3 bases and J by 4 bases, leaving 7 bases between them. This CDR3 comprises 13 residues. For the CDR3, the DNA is TGTGCCAGCAGTTTGGCATTGAATCAGCCCCAGCATTTT. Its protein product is CASSLALNQPQHF.

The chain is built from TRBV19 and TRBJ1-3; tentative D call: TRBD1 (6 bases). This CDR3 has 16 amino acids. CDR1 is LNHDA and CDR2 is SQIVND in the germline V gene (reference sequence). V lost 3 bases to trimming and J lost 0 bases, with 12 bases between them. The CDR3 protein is CASSMWMGASGNTIYF. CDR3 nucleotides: TGTGCCAGTAGTATGTGGATGGGGGCCTCTGGAAACACCATATATTTT.

This CDR3 is CANLVGSAGELFF. CDR3 DNA: TGTGCCAACCTTGTCGGGAGTGCCGGGGAGCTGTTTTTT. The gene calls are TRBV12-3 or TRBV12-4 and TRBJ2-2; D might be TRBD2 (6 bases). The CDR3 covers 13 residues. V lost 10 bases, J lost 6 bases, and 15 bases lay in between.

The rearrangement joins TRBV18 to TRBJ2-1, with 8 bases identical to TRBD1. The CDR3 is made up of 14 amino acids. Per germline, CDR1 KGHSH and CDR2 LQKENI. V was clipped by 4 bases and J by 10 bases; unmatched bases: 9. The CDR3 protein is CASSLRDRTTEQFF. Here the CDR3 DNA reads TGTGCCAGCTCACTGCGGGACAGGACTACCGAGCAGTTCTTC.

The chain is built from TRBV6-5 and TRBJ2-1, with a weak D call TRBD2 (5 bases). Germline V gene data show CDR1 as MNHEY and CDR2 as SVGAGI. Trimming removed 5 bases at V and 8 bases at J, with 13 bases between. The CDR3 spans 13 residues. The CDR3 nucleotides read TGTGCCAGCAGTCCTACTAGGGCTCATGAGCAGTTCTTC. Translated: CASSPTRAHEQFF.

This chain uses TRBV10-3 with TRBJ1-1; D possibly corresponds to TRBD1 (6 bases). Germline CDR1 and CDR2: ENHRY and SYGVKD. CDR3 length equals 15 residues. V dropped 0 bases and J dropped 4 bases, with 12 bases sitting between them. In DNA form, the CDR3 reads TGTGCCATCAGTGAGTCAACCACAGGGACCACTGAAGCTTTCTTT. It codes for CAISESTTGTTEAFF.

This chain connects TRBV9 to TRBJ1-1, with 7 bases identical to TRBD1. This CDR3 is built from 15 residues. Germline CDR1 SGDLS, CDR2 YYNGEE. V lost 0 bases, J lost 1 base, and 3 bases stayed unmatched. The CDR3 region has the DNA TGTGCCAGCAGCGTAGTTGGGGACAGGAACACTGAAGCTTTCTTT. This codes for CASSVVGDRNTEAFF.

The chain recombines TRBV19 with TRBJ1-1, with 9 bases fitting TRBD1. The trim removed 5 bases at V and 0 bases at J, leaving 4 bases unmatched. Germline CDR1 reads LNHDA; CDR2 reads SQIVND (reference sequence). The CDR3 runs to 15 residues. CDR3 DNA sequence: TGTGCCAGTAGTCTTGGACAGGGGCTGAACACTGAAGCTTTCTTT. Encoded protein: CASSLGQGLNTEAFF.

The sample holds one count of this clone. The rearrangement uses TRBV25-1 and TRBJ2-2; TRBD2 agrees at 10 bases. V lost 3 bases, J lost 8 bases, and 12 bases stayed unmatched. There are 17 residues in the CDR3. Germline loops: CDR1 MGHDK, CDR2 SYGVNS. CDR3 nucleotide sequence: TGTGCCAGCAGTGATCGTCCCCTAGCGGGAGTGACAGGGGAGCTGTTTTTT. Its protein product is CASSDRPLAGVTGELFF.

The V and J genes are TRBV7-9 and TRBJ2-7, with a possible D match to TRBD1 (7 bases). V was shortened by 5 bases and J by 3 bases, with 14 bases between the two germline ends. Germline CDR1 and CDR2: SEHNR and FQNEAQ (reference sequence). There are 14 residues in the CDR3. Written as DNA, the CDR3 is TGTGCCAGCAGCAATCGACAGGGAGGCTACGAGCAGTACTTC. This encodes CASSNRQGGYEQYF. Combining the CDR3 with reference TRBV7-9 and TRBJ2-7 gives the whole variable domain DTGVSQNPRHKITKRGQNVTFRCDPISEHNRLYWYRQTLGQGPEFLTYFQNEAQLEKSRLLSDRFSAERPKGSFSTLEIQRTEQGDSAMYLCASSNRQGGYEQYFGPGTRLTVT.

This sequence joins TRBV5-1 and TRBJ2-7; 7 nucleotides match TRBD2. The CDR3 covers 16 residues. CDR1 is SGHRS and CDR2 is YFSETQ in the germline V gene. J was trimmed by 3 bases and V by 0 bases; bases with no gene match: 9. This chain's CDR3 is CASSLGAGTMGYEQYF. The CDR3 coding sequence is TGCGCCAGCAGCTTGGGGGCCGGGACTATGGGCTACGAGCAGTACTTC.

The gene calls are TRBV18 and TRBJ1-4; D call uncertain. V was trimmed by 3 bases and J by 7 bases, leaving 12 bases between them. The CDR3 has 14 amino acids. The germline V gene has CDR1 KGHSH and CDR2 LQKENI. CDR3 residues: CASSPTAGAEKLFF. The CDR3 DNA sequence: TGTGCCAGCTCACCTACGGCTGGAGCTGAAAAACTGTTTTTT.

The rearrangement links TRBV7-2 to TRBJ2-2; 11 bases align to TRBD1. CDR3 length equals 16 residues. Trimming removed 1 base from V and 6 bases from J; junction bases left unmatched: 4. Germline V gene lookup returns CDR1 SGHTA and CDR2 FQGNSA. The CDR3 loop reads CASSLVGQGASGELFF. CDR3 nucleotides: TGTGCCAGCAGCTTAGTTGGACAGGGGGCATCCGGGGAGCTGTTTTTT.

CDR3 region: CATSRDAVSGVNEKLFF. DNA for the CDR3: TGTGCCACCAGCAGAGATGCGGTGTCGGGGGTTAATGAAAAACTGTTTTTT. The gene calls are TRBV15 and TRBJ1-4; D might be TRBD1 (5 bases). V was trimmed by 0 bases and J by 4 bases, leaving 15 bases between them. Germline-derived CDR1 and CDR2 are LNHNV and YYDKDF (reference sequence). The CDR3 covers 17 residues. Complete variable domain (other parts from reference TRBV15 and TRBJ1-4): DAMVIQNPRYQVTQFGKPVTLSCSQTLNHNVMYWYQQKSSQAPKLLFHYYDKDFNNEADTPDNFQSRRPNTSFCFLDIRSPGLGDTAMYLCATSRDAVSGVNEKLFFGSGTQLSVL.

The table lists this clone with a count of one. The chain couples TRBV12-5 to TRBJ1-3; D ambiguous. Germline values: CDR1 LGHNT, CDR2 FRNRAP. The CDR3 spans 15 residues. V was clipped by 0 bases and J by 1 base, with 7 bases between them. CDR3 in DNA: TGTGCTAGTGGTTTGGTACTAGGGTCTGGAAACACCATATATTTT. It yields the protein CASGLVLGSGNTIYF.

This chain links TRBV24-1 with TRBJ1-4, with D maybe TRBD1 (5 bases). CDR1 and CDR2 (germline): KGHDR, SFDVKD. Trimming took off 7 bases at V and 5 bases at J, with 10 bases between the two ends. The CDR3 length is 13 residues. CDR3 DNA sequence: TGTGCCACCAGAGGACAACCGAATGAAAAACTGTTTTTT. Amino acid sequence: CATRGQPNEKLFF.

In nucleotides, the CDR3 is TGTGCCAGCAGCTTGGGACTAGCGGGAGGTGAAGAGACCCAGTACTTC. Translation gives CASSLGLAGGEETQYF. The rearrangement uses TRBV7-2 and TRBJ2-5, with 15 bases identical to TRBD2. J was trimmed by 3 bases and V by 3 bases; bases with no gene match: 2. CDR3 length: 16 amino acids. CDR1 and CDR2 from the germline V gene are SGHTA and FQGNSA. Full variable domain (remainder filled in from reference TRBV7-2 and TRBJ2-5): GAGVSQSPSNKVTEKGKDVELRCDPISGHTALYWYRQSLGQGLEFLIYFQGNSAPDKSGLPSDRFSAERTGGSVSTLTIQRTQQEDSAVYLCASSLGLAGGEETQYFGPGTRLLVL.